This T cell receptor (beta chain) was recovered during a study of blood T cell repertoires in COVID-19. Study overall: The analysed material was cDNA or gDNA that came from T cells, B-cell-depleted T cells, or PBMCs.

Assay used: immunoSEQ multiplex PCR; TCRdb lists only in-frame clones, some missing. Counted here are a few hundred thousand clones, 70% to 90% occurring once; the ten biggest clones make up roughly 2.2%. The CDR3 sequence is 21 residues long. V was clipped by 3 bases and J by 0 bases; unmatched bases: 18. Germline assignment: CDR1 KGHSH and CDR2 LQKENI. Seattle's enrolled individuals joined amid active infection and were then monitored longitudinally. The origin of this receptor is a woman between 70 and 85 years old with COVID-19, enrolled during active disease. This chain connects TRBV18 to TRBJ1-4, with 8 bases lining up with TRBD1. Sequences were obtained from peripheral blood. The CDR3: CASSPGQGPLSKTSTNEKLFF. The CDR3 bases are TGTGCCAGCTCACCTGGACAGGGCCCACTATCTAAGACTTCAACTAATGAAAAACTGTTTTTT.